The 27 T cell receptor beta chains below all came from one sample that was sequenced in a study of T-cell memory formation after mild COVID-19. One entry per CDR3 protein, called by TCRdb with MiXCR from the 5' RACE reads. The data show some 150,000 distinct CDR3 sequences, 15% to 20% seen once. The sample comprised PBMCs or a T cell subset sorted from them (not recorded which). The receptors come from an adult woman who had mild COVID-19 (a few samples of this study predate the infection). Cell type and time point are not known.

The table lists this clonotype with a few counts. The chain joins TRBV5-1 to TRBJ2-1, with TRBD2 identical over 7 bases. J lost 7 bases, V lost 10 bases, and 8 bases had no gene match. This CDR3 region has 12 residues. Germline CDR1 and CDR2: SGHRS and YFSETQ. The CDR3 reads CASHVGGNEQFF. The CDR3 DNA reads TGCGCCTCCCACGTCGGGGGGAATGAGCAGTTCTTC.

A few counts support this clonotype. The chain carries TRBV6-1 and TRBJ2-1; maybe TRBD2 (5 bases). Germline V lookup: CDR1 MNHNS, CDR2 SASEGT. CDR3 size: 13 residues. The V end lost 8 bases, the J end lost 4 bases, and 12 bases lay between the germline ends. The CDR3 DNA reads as TGTGCCAGCGGACTCGGCCTATACAATGAGCAGTTCTTC. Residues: CASGLGLYNEQFF.

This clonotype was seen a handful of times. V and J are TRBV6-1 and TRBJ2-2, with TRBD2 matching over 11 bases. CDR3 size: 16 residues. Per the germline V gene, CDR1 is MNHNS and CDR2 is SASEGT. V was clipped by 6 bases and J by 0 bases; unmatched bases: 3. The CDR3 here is CASRTSGGSNTGELFF. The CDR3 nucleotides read TGTGCCAGCAGAACTAGCGGGGGTTCGAACACCGGGGAGCTGTTTTTT.

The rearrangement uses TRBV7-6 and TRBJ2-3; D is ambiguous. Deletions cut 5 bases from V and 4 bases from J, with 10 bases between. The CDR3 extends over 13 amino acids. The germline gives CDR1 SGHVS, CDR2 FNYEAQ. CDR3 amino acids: CASSPRVADTQYF. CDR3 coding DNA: TGTGCCAGCAGCCCCCGGGTCGCAGATACGCAGTATTTT.

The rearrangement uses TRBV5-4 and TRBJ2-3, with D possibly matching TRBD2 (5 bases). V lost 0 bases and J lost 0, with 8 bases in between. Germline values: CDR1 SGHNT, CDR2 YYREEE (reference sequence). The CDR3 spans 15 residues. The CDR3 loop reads CASSLVTGSTDTQYF. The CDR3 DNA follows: TGTGCCAGCAGCTTGGTTACGGGGAGCACAGATACGCAGTATTTT.

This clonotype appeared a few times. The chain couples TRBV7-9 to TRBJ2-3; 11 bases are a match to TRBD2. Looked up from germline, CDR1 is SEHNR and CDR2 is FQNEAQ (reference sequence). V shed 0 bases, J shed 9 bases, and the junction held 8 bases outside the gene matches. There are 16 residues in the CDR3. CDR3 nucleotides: TGTGCCAGCAGCTTAGCTAGCGGGGGGGCCTGGGGCACGCAGTATTTT. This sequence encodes CASSLASGGAWGTQYF.

DNA of the CDR3: TGTGCCAGCAGTTTAGCTTTTAGCGGGACCGGGGAGCTGTTTTTT. Amino acid sequence: CASSLAFSGTGELFF. The chain carries TRBV12-3 or TRBV12-4 and TRBJ2-2; 7 bases are a match to TRBD2. The V segment lost 0 bases and the J segment 5 bases; nucleotides outside the gene matches: 3. CDR3 size: 15 residues.

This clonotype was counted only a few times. The chain's CDR3 is CSVGAGGPETQYF. The CDR3 DNA follows: TGCAGCGTTGGAGCGGGGGGGCCAGAGACCCAGTACTTC. The rearrangement joins TRBV29-1 to TRBJ2-5, with TRBD2 matching over 10 bases. V gave up 4 bases and J gave up 4 bases; unmatched junction bases: 3. The CDR3 extends over 13 amino acids. Germline CDR1 SQVTM, CDR2 ANQGSEA.

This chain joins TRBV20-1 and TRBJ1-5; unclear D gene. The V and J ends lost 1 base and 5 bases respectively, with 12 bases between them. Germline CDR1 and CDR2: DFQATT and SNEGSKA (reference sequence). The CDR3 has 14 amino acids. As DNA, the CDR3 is TGCAGTGCTAGAGCGGGGTCTCGGGATCAGCCCCAGCATTTT. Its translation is CSARAGSRDQPQHF.

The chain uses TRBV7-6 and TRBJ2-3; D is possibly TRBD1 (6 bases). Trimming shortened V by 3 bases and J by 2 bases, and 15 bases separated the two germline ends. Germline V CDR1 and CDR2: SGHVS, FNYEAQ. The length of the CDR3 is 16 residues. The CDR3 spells CASSFYGSGVTDTQYF. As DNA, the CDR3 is TGTGCCAGCAGCTTTTATGGGTCAGGGGTCACAGATACGCAGTATTTT.

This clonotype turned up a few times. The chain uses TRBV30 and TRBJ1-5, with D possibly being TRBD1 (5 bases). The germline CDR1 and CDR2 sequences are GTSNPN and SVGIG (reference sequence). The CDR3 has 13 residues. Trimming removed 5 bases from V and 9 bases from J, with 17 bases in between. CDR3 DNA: TGTGCCTGGGGGGAGGAGGGGTTAAGGCCCCAGCATTTT. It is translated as CAWGEEGLRPQHF.

The CDR3 region is CASSGQLNTEAFF. The CDR3 DNA follows: TGTGCCAGCAGTGGGCAGTTGAACACTGAAGCTTTCTTT. This chain links TRBV12-3 or TRBV12-4 with TRBJ1-1, with unresolved D. The CDR3 totals 13 residues. Trimming stripped 5 bases from V and 0 bases from J, with 7 bases between.

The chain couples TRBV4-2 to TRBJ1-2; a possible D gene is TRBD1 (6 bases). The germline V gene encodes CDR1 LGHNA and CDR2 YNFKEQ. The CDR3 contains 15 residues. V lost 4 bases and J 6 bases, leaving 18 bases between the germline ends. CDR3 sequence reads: CASSPIIGGAHGYTF. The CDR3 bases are TGTGCCAGCAGCCCTATCATTGGGGGGGCACATGGCTACACCTTC.

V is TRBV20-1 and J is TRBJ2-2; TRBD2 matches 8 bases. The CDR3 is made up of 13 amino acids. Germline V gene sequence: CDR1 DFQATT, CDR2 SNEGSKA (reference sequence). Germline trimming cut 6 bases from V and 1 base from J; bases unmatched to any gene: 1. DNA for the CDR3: TGCAGTGCCGCGGGAGGGAACACCGGGGAGCTGTTTTTT. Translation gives CSAAGGNTGELFF.

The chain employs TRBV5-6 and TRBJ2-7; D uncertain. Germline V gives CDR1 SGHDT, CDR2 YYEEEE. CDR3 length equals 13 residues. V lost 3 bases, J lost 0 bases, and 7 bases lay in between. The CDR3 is CASSSDGSYEQYF. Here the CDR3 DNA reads TGTGCCAGCAGCTCGGACGGCTCCTACGAGCAGTACTTC.

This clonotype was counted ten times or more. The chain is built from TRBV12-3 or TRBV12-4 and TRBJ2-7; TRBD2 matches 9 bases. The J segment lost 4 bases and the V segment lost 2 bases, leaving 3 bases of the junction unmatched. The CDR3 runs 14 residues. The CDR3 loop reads CASSLRTSEYEQYF. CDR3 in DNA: TGTGCCAGCAGTTTAAGGACTAGCGAGTACGAGCAGTACTTC.

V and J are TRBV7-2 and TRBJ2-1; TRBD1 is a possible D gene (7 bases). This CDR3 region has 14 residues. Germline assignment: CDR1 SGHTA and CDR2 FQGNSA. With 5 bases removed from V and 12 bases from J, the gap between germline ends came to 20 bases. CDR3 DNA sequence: TGTGCCAGCAGCCCCAGGGGGGCGGATGATCGGCAGTTCTTC. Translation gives CASSPRGADDRQFF.

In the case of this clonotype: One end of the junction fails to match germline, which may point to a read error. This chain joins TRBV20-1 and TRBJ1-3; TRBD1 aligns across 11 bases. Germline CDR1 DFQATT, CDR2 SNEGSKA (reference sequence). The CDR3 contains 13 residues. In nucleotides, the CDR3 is TGCAGTGCGCTGGGACAGGGGGTCAACACCTTATATTTT. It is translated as CSALGQGVNTLYF.

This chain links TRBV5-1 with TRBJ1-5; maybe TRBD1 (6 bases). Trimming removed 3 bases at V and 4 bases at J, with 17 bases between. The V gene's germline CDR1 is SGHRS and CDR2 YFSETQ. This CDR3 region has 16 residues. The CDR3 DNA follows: TGCGCCAGCAGCTCCGGGGGTGGGGGCCCTAATCAGCCCCAGCATTTT. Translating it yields CASSSGGGGPNQPQHF.

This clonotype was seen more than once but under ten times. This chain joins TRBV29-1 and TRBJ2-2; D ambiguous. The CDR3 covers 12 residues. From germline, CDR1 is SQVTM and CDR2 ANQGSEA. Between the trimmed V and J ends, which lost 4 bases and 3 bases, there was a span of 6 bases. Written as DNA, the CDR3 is TGCAGCGTTGTGGAACACACCGGGGAGCTGTTTTTT. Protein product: CSVVEHTGELFF.

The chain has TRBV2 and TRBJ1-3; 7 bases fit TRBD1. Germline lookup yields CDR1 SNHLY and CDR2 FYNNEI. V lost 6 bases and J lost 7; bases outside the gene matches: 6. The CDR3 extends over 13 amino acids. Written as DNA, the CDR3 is TGTGCCAGCAGGGGGGACAGCCAGAACACCATATATTTT. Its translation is CASRGDSQNTIYF.

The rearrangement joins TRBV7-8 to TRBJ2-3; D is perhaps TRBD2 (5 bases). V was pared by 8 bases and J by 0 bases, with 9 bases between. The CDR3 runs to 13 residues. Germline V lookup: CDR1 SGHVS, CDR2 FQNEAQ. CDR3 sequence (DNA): TGTGCCAGCGTGCGGACTAGCACAGATACGCAGTATTTT. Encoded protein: CASVRTSTDTQYF.

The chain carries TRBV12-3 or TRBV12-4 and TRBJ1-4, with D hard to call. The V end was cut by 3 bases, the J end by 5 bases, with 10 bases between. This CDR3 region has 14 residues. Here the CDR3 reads CASSLGTLNEKLFF. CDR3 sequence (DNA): TGTGCCAGCAGTTTGGGAACCCTCAATGAAAAACTGTTTTTT.

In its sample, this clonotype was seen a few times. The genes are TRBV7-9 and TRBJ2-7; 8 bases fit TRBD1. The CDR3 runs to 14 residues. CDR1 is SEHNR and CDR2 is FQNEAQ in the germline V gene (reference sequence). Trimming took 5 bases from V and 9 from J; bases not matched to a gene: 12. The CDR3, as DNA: TGTGCCAGCAGCCGAGGACAGGGTGGTGATGTGCAGTACTTC. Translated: CASSRGQGGDVQYF.

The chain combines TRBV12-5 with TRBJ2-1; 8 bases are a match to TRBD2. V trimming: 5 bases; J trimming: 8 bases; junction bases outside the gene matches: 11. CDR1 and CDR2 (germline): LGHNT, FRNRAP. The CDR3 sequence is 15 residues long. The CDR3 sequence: CASGTGTSLIDEQFF. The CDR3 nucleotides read TGTGCTAGTGGTACCGGGACTAGTCTTATAGATGAGCAGTTCTTC.

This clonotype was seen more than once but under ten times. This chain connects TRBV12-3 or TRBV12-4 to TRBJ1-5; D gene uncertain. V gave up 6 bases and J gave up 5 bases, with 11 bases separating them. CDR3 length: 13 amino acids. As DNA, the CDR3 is TGTGCCAGCAGGAGAAACAAGGATCAGCCCCAGCATTTT. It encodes CASRRNKDQPQHF.

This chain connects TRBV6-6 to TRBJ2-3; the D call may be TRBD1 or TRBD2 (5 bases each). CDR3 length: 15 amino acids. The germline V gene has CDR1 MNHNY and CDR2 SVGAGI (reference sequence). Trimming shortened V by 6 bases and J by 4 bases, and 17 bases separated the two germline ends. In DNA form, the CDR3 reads TGTGCCAGCAGCTCAGCAGGGACCGCCCCAGATACGCAGTATTTT. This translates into CASSSAGTAPDTQYF.